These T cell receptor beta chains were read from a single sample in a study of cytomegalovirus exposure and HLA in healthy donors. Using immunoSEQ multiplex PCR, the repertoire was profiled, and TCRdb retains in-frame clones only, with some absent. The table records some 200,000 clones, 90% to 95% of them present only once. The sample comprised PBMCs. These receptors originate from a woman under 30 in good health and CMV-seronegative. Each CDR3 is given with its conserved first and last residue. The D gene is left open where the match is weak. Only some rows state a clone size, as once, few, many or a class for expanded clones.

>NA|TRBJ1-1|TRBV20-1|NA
TGCAGTGCAGCCGGGGCTTTCTTT
CSAAGAFF
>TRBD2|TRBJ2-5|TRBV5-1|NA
TGCGCCAGCAGCTTGGGTAGCGGGAGTCGGTGGGAGACCCAGTACTTC
CASSLGSGSRWETQYF
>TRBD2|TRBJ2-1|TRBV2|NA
TGTGCCAGCAGTGATCCGGACAGGATCCAGGCTAGCGGGGCCTACAATGAGCAGTTCTTC
CASSDPDRIQASGAYNEQFF
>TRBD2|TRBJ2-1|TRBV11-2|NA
TGTGCCAGCAGCTTAGATCTGTTTTGGCTAGCGGGAGGGTACAATGAGCAGTTCTTC
CASSLDLFWLAGGYNEQFF
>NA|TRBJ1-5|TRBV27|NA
TGTGCCAGCAGTTTATACTCCAGGGCCAATCAGCCCCAGCATTTT
CASSLYSRANQPQHF
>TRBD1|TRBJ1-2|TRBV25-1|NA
TGTGCCAGCAGTGCCTCCCTGGGACAGGTCTATGGCTACACCTTC
CASSASLGQVYGYTF
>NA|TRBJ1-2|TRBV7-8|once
TGTGCCAGCAGCTTAATCTATTTTGTCTTGGGCTTATATGGCTACACCTTC
CASSLIYFVLGLYGYTF
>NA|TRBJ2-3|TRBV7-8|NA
TGTGCCAGCAGCCCGTGGACAGCTAGCACAGATACGCAGTATTTT
CASSPWTASTDTQYF
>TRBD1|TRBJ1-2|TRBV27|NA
TGTGCCAGCGGTGTTTCTGGGACAGGGGGCCGGTATGGCTACACCTTC
CASGVSGTGGRYGYTF
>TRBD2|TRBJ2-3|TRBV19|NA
TGTGCCAGTAGTCTACCTAGCGGAGAAAGCCCTATTCGGGCAGATACGCAGTATTTT
CASSLPSGESPIRADTQYF
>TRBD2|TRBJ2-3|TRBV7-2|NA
TGTGCCAGCAGCGTGGCTAGCGGGACCACAGATACGCAGTATTTT
CASSVASGTTDTQYF
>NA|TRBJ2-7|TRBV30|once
TGTGCCTGGAGCGGACTCTTATACGAGCAGTACTTC
CAWSGLLYEQYF
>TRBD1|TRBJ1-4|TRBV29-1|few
TGCAGCACGCAGGGGGCGTCCAGTGAAAAACTGTTTTTT
CSTQGASSEKLFF
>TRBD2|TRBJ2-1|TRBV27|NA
TGTGCCAGCAGTTTCCACCATACGTCGGGACTAAGCAATGAGCAGTTCTTC
CASSFHHTSGLSNEQFF